This T cell receptor (beta chain) was identified in a study of blood T cell repertoires in COVID-19. Whole-study context: Whether acute or convalescent, the COVID-19 samples came from the United States, Italy and Spain.

This clone was observed many times. V was clipped by 0 bases and J by 2 bases, with 8 bases between them. Germline CDR1 and CDR2: MNHEY and SVGAGI. CDR3 length: 14 residues. Individuals drawn from 24 US areas were about 18 to 95 years old. Participant reports of clinical history set cohort assignment. Repertoires were generated with immunoSEQ multiplex PCR, while TCRdb's copy carries only in-frame clones and drops some. The table lists about 250,000 clones, roughly 86% of them singletons, with approximately 4.3% in the top ten. The chain uses TRBV6-5 and TRBJ2-7, with D perhaps TRBD1 (6 bases). The sequencing sample was made of PBMCs or T cells enriched from blood (not recorded which). This TCR was sampled from a woman in her thirties with acute COVID-19. CDR3 sequence: CASSYSQGTYEQYF. CDR3 nucleotide sequence: TGTGCCAGCAGTTACTCGCAGGGGACCTACGAGCAGTACTTC.